A single sample is the source of the 7 T cell receptor beta chains below, sequenced in a study of OX40 agonist ivuxolimab in advanced cancers. Measured with immunoSEQ multiplex PCR; TCRdb has only the in-frame clones, and not every one. The table lists roughly 80,000 clones, approximately 86% of them singletons. The input for sequencing was CD4+ or CD8+ T cells sorted from blood, taken in a trial of the OX40 agonist ivuxolimab. These TCRs come from an adult with an advanced solid tumor such as melanoma, head and neck, liver or kidney cancer.

This chain uses TRBV28 with TRBJ1-4, with 11 bases lining up with TRBD1. Germline lookup yields CDR1 MDHEN and CDR2 SYDVKM. CDR3 length equals 15 residues. J lost 8 bases, V lost 4 bases, and 6 bases had no gene match. The CDR3 coding sequence is TGTGCCAGCAGTTCACGGACAGGGGGCGAAGAAAAACTGTTTTTT. This translates into CASSSRTGGEEKLFF.

V is TRBV15 and J is TRBJ2-1; D not resolved. This CDR3 has 16 amino acids. CDR1 is LNHNV, CDR2 YYDKDF, per germline (reference sequence). V lost 2 bases and J lost 0, with 11 bases in between. In nucleotides, the CDR3 is TGTGCCACCAGCAGACCCGACTGGAGCTCCTACAATGAGCAGTTCTTC. Encoded protein: CATSRPDWSSYNEQFF.

The rearrangement links TRBV6-1 to TRBJ1-1; no definite D call. This CDR3 has 13 amino acids. Trimming left V 6 bases short and J 1 base short, with 9 bases between. Per the germline V gene, CDR1 is MNHNS and CDR2 is SASEGT. In DNA, the CDR3 is TGTGCCAGCAGAAGGGTCCCGAACACTGAAGCTTTCTTT. Residues: CASRRVPNTEAFF.

V usage is TRBV6-1 and J usage is TRBJ2-5, with a weak D call TRBD1 (7 bases). V was clipped by 4 bases and J by 4 bases, with 13 bases between them. Germline V CDR1 and CDR2: MNHNS, SASEGT. This CDR3 is built from 14 residues. CDR3 DNA sequence: TGTGCCAGCAGTGGGCAGGGGGGCGGAGAGACCCAGTACTTC. It translates to CASSGQGGGETQYF.

This clone was picked up a small number of times. The chain uses TRBV6-6 and TRBJ1-1; 8 nucleotides align to TRBD1. This CDR3 comprises 15 residues. After removal of 7 bases from V and 4 bases from J, the junction contained 11 bases not matched to a gene. CDR1 MNHNY and CDR2 SVGAGI come from the germline V gene (reference sequence). The CDR3 DNA reads as TGTGCCAGCATCCCCGCAGGGGGCCGTAGCACTGAAGCTTTCTTT. Its protein is CASIPAGGRSTEAFF.

This clone came up a few times. The gene calls are TRBV28 and TRBJ1-1, with D uncertain. The germline V gene encodes CDR1 MDHEN and CDR2 SYDVKM. V was cut by 0 bases and J by 1 base, with 6 bases left in between. The CDR3 covers 14 residues. In DNA, the CDR3 is TGTGCCAGCAGTTTATGGCAAGCGAACACTGAAGCTTTCTTT. It specifies CASSLWQANTEAFF.

The sample holds one count of this clone. The gene calls are TRBV5-1 and TRBJ2-5; D is unclear. CDR3 length: 14 amino acids. The V end was cut by 2 bases, the J end by 1 base, with 9 bases between. Germline CDR1 is SGHRS and CDR2 is YFSETQ. The CDR3, as DNA: TGCGCCAGCAGCTTACCCGACACCCAAGAGACCCAGTACTTC. It encodes CASSLPDTQETQYF.